The 31 T cell receptor beta chains below come from one sample, sequenced in a study of blood T cell repertoires in COVID-19. The repertoire was sequenced with immunoSEQ multiplex PCR; TCRdb's copy has only in-frame clones and lacks some. The sample holds about 180,000 clones; approximately 83% are singletons and the top ten take around 6.7%. Input material: peripheral blood. These receptors all come from a woman between 35 and 50 years old with COVID-19, enrolled during active disease.

The chain uses TRBV27 and TRBJ2-2; D call uncertain. The CDR3 is made up of 15 amino acids. The ends were cut back, 3 bases at V and 6 bases at J, with 14 bases in the middle. The germline CDR1 and CDR2 sequences are MNHEY and SMNVEV (reference sequence). CDR3 nucleotides: TGTGCCAGCAGTTTTTTCTCCTCAGTATCCGGGGAGCTGTTTTTT. Translation: CASSFFSSVSGELFF.

V and J are TRBV3-1 (or the pseudogene TRBV3-2) and TRBJ1-4; 7 bases agree with TRBD1. CDR1 LGHDT and CDR2 YNNKEL come from the germline V gene (reference sequence). V shed 5 bases, J shed 4 bases, and the junction held 7 bases outside the gene matches. The CDR3 contains 15 residues. CDR3 in DNA: TGTGCCAGCAGCAGAGGGGGCTTCGGTAATGAAAAACTGTTTTTT. It is translated as CASSRGGFGNEKLFF.

This clone was observed a single time. The gene calls are TRBV6-6 and TRBJ1-1, with 7 bases lining up with TRBD1. The CDR3 is made up of 16 amino acids. Unmatched junction bases numbered 6, after V lost 0 bases and J lost 2 bases. The germline V gene encodes CDR1 MNHNY and CDR2 SVGAGI (reference sequence). The CDR3 sequence is CASSYSGRTGNTEAFF. The CDR3 coding sequence is TGTGCCAGCAGTTACTCGGGGAGGACAGGAAACACTGAAGCTTTCTTT.

V gene TRBV28 combines with J gene TRBJ2-5, with 10 bases identical to TRBD1. Losses at the gene ends were 3 bases for V and 4 bases for J; bases not matched to a gene: 2. The length of the CDR3 is 14 residues. Germline CDR1 MDHEN, CDR2 SYDVKM. The DNA for the CDR3 is TGTGCCAGCAGTTTTGGGACAGGGGTAGAGACCCAGTACTTC. This translates into CASSFGTGVETQYF.

This rearrangement joins TRBV4-1 to TRBJ1-2, with D tentatively TRBD1 (6 bases). Trimming took 1 base from V and 0 from J, leaving 9 bases between them. The germline gives CDR1 MGHRA, CDR2 YSYEKL. CDR3 length: 15 residues. The CDR3 coding sequence is TGCGCCAGCAGCCAAGGGGCAGGGGCTAACTATGGCTACACCTTC. It is translated as CASSQGAGANYGYTF.

This chain connects TRBV7-2 to TRBJ2-1; 12 nucleotides agree with TRBD2. Trimming took 2 bases from V and 0 from J; bases not matched to a gene: 5. Germline V gene sequence: CDR1 SGHTA, CDR2 FQGNSA. The CDR3 covers 18 residues. For the CDR3, the DNA is TGTGCCAGCAGCTTATTCGGACTAGCGGGGCTCTCCTACAATGAGCAGTTCTTC. Residues: CASSLFGLAGLSYNEQFF.

The V and J genes are TRBV10-3 and TRBJ2-7, with 12 bases identical to TRBD2. With 7 bases clipped from V and 5 bases from J, the junction kept 9 bases outside the gene matches. Germline CDR1 and CDR2: ENHRY and SYGVKD. The CDR3 runs to 15 residues. CDR3 nucleotide sequence: TGTGCCATCACATGGGGACTAGCGGGTTCGGACGAGCAGTACTTC. Protein sequence: CAITWGLAGSDEQYF.

The chain combines TRBV5-5 with TRBJ1-5, with TRBD1 identical over 7 bases. Germline loops: CDR1 SGHKS, CDR2 YYEKEE (reference sequence). V shed 4 bases, J shed 0 bases, and the junction held 7 bases outside the gene matches. This CDR3 has 16 amino acids. In DNA form, the CDR3 reads TGTGCCAGCAGCCGCGACAGGGCTAATAGCAATCAGCCCCAGCATTTT. Translation: CASSRDRANSNQPQHF. Filled out from reference TRBV5-5 and TRBJ1-5, the complete variable domain reads DAGVTQSPTHLIKTRGQQVTLRCSPISGHKSVSWYQQVLGQGPQFIFQYYEKEERGRGNFPDRFSARQFPNYSSELNVNALLLGDSALYLCASSRDRANSNQPQHFGDGTRLSIL.

The chain carries TRBV2 and TRBJ2-1; 10 bases align to TRBD2. J gave up 8 bases and V 7 bases, and 11 bases lay outside the gene matches. The CDR3 length is 15 residues. Germline CDR1 reads SNHLY; CDR2 reads FYNNEI. This CDR3 reads CASTEPKRGGHEQFF. The DNA for the CDR3 is TGTGCCAGCACCGAGCCCAAGCGGGGGGGTCATGAGCAGTTCTTC.

The V call is TRBV19, the J call TRBJ1-2; 7 bases agree with TRBD1. The germline V gene encodes CDR1 LNHDA and CDR2 SQIVND (reference sequence). CDR3 size: 13 residues. Unmatched junction bases numbered 8, after V lost 5 bases and J lost 8 bases. As DNA, the CDR3 is TGTGCCAGTAGTTTCTCGACAGGGACCGGCTACACCTTC. It translates to CASSFSTGTGYTF. Full variable domain (outside the CDR3, taken from reference TRBV19 and TRBJ1-2): DGGITQSPKYLFRKEGQNVTLSCEQNLNHDAMYWYRQDPGQGLRLIYYSQIVNDFQKGDIAEGYSVSREKKESFPLTVTSAQKNPTAFYLCASSFSTGTGYTFGSGTRLTVV.

This sequence joins TRBV2 and TRBJ2-5, with TRBD1 identical over 8 bases. Germline trimming cut 7 bases from V and 5 bases from J; bases unmatched to any gene: 9. Looked up from germline, CDR1 is SNHLY and CDR2 is FYNNEI. This CDR3 comprises 14 residues. CDR3 sequence (DNA): TGTGCCAGCACGCGACAGGGGCTGGGCGAGACCCAGTACTTC. Translated, it gives CASTRQGLGETQYF.

This clone occurred a few times. The chain is built from TRBV7-3 and TRBJ2-3, with D tentatively TRBD2 (5 bases). Trimming left V 2 bases short and J 0 bases short, with 12 bases between. CDR3 length: 16 residues. Germline V gives CDR1 SGHTA, CDR2 FQGTGA. CDR3: CASSLVSGVSTDTQYF. The CDR3 DNA reads TGTGCCAGCAGCTTAGTGAGCGGAGTTAGCACAGATACGCAGTATTTT.

This clone was seen just once. CDR3 in DNA: TGTGCCAGCAGGCCCGGGACTACCTACGAGCAGTACTTC. This translates into CASRPGTTYEQYF. The chain has TRBV2 and TRBJ2-7; 7 bases map to TRBD2. The J segment lost 2 bases and the V segment lost 6 bases, leaving 4 bases of the junction unmatched. The length of the CDR3 is 13 residues. Germline loops: CDR1 SNHLY, CDR2 FYNNEI.

V is TRBV11-2 and J is TRBJ2-5; maybe TRBD1 (5 bases). Germline V gene sequence: CDR1 SGHAT, CDR2 FQNNGV. The CDR3 covers 13 residues. Trimming shortened V by 7 bases and J by 4 bases, and 13 bases separated the two germline ends. CDR3 nucleotide sequence: TGTGCCAGCACCCAGACAGCGCGAGAGACCCAGTACTTC. The encoded protein is CASTQTARETQYF. The full variable domain, its missing parts supplied by reference TRBV11-2 and TRBJ2-5, is EAGVAQSPRYKIIEKRQSVAFWCNPISGHATLYWYQQILGQGPKLLIQFQNNGVVDDSQLPKDRFSAERLKGVDSTLKIQPAKLEDSAVYLCASTQTARETQYFGPGTRLLVL.

The chain joins TRBV10-1 to TRBJ1-5, with 8 bases matching TRBD1. Germline V gene lookup returns CDR1 WNHNN and CDR2 SYGVQD (reference sequence). Losses at the gene ends were 3 bases for V and 3 bases for J; bases not matched to a gene: 4. The CDR3 length is 15 residues. CDR3 sequence reads: CASSDRTGYNQPQHF. As DNA, the CDR3 is TGCGCCAGCAGTGACAGGACAGGGTACAATCAGCCCCAGCATTTT.

The chain carries TRBV7-9 and TRBJ1-2, with 9 bases fitting TRBD1. V lost 7 bases to trimming and J lost 4 bases; unmatched junction nucleotides: 10. Per the germline V gene, CDR1 is SEHNR and CDR2 is FQNEAQ (reference sequence). The CDR3 length is 15 residues. The CDR3 loop is CASNPTGGSTYGYTF. CDR3 DNA sequence: TGTGCCAGCAATCCCACAGGGGGCTCGACCTATGGCTACACCTTC.

V usage is TRBV21-1 and J usage is TRBJ1-2; the D call TRBD1 from the table was never checked on the DNA. TRBV21-1 is a known pseudogene. The CDR3 covers 15 residues. The CDR3 is CASSTQGTRDYGYTF. In DNA, the CDR3 is TGTGCCAGCAGCACCCAGGGGACCCGGGACTATGGCTACACCTTC.

The CDR3 region is CASSRQEFSGNTIYF. The CDR3 DNA follows: TGTGCCAGCAGTAGGCAGGAATTCTCTGGAAACACCATATATTTT. V usage is TRBV6-6 and J usage is TRBJ1-3, with unresolved D. The length of the CDR3 is 15 residues. Germline CDR1 reads MNHNY; CDR2 reads SVGAGI (reference sequence). V lost 5 bases and J lost 0, with 11 bases in between.

This clone was observed many times. This chain uses TRBV2 with TRBJ2-7, with a tentative D call TRBD2 (7 bases). The CDR3 length is 12 residues. The germline gives CDR1 SNHLY, CDR2 FYNNEI. V was clipped by 6 bases and J by 7 bases, with 13 bases between them. DNA for the CDR3: TGTGCCAGCAGAGGGGGGGACTGGGAGCAGTACTTC. Translation: CASRGGDWEQYF.

This clone was observed a handful of times. Other DNA sequences in this sample translate to the same CDR3. This chain links TRBV11-2 with TRBJ1-1, with 10 positions matching TRBD1. V was pared by 5 bases and J by 1 base, with 4 bases of the junction left unmatched. The CDR3 has 15 amino acids. CDR1 SGHAT and CDR2 FQNNGV come from the germline V gene. CDR3 region: CASSPWTGGNTEAFF. CDR3 DNA sequence: TGTGCCAGCAGCCCATGGACAGGGGGGAACACTGAAGCTTTCTTT.

The chain's CDR3 is CASSRDTMGYGYTF. In DNA, the CDR3 is TGCGCCAGCAGTCGGGACACTATGGGGTATGGCTACACCTTC. The rearrangement uses TRBV5-1 and TRBJ1-2, with D possibly matching TRBD1 (6 bases). The CDR3 has 14 residues. The germline V gene encodes CDR1 SGHRS and CDR2 YFSETQ. V lost 5 bases and J lost 5, with 16 bases in between. Full variable domain (missing parts from reference TRBV5-1 and TRBJ1-2): KAGVTQTPRYLIKTRGQQVTLSCSPISGHRSVSWYQQTPGQGLQFLFEYFSETQRNKGNFPGRFSGRQFSNSRSEMNVSTLELGDSALYLCASSRDTMGYGYTFGSGTRLTVV.

The chain has TRBV4-1 and TRBJ1-1, with unresolved D. The CDR3 sequence is 16 residues long. The germline V gene has CDR1 MGHRA and CDR2 YSYEKL. Trimming took off 0 bases at V and 3 bases at J, with 14 bases between the two ends. CDR3 protein: CASSQEHAGGYTEAFF. In DNA form, the CDR3 reads TGCGCCAGCAGCCAAGAACATGCGGGCGGGTACACTGAAGCTTTCTTT.

The genes are TRBV5-1 and TRBJ2-6; D is perhaps TRBD1 (6 bases). This CDR3 region has 18 residues. Trimming took 2 bases from V and 0 from J, leaving 15 bases between them. Looked up from germline, CDR1 is SGHRS and CDR2 is YFSETQ. CDR3 DNA sequence: TGCGCCAGCAGCTTAACAACTACAGGGTACTCTGGGGCCAACGTCCTGACTTTC. Translation: CASSLTTTGYSGANVLTF.

V gene TRBV6-5 combines with J gene TRBJ1-2; perhaps TRBD1 as D (6 bases). The CDR3 has 14 amino acids. V was trimmed by 6 bases and J by 6 bases, leaving 17 bases between them. Germline lookup yields CDR1 MNHEY and CDR2 SVGAGI. The CDR3 DNA follows: TGTGCCAGCAGAGGATCGGCGGGGGCGAATGGCTACACCTTC. Protein product: CASRGSAGANGYTF.

This chain connects TRBV6-1 to TRBJ2-7; D unresolved. CDR3 size: 16 residues. Trimming pared 3 bases from V and 2 bases from J, leaving 17 bases between. Germline-derived CDR1 and CDR2 are MNHNS and SASEGT. CDR3 sequence: CASSDRPLRDTYEQYF. The CDR3 bases are TGTGCCAGCAGTGACCGCCCCTTGCGAGACACCTACGAGCAGTACTTC.

J is TRBJ2-7 and V is TRBV6-5, with TRBD2 matching 10 bases. The CDR3 runs 13 residues. The V gene end was trimmed by 7 bases and the J gene end by 4 bases; junction bases not matched to a gene: 4. Germline CDR1 reads MNHEY; CDR2 reads SVGAGI. This CDR3 is CASTSGSVYEQYF. The CDR3 bases are TGTGCCAGCACTAGCGGGAGCGTTTACGAGCAGTACTTC.

This chain links TRBV6-2 or TRBV6-3 with TRBJ1-5; the D gene is possibly TRBD1 (6 bases). V lost 5 bases to trimming and J lost 5 bases, with 22 bases between them. The CDR3 runs to 17 residues. Germline lookup yields CDR1 MNHEY and CDR2 SVGEGT. Written as DNA, the CDR3 is TGTGCCAGCAGTCCCCTTATCTTCAGGGGCTTCGATCAGCCCCAGCATTTT. Translating it yields CASSPLIFRGFDQPQHF.

In this sample, this clone turned up once. The CDR3 loop reads CASGVGGQYF. CDR3 DNA sequence: TGTGCCAGCGGAGTGGGTGGGCAGTATTTT. V is TRBV7-2 and J is TRBJ2-3; D ambiguous. The V end lost 8 bases, the J end lost 11 bases, and 11 bases lay between the germline ends. This CDR3 is built from 10 residues. Germline-derived CDR1 and CDR2 are SGHTA and FQGNSA.

The chain is built from TRBV10-3 and TRBJ2-5; D perhaps matches TRBD2 (6 bases). The ends were cut back, 8 bases at V and 7 bases at J, with 11 bases in the middle. Germline V CDR1 and CDR2: ENHRY, SYGVKD. The CDR3 extends over 11 amino acids. CDR3 DNA: TGTGCCATCGGGTCCGGGGGGACCCAGTACTTC. This translates into CAIGSGGTQYF.

The chain combines TRBV28 with TRBJ1-4; 7 bases fit TRBD1. The V gene end was trimmed by 3 bases and the J gene end by 8 bases; junction bases not matched to a gene: 9. Per the germline V gene, CDR1 is MDHEN and CDR2 is SYDVKM. The CDR3 totals 15 residues. DNA of the CDR3: TGTGCCAGCAGTTTGTCTGGACAGGTTTGGGAAAAACTGTTTTTT. As protein: CASSLSGQVWEKLFF.

The chain carries TRBV24-1 and TRBJ2-3; maybe TRBD2 (7 bases). Germline lookup yields CDR1 KGHDR and CDR2 SFDVKD. This CDR3 spans 17 amino acids. Trimming shortened V by 9 bases and J by 5 bases, and 26 bases separated the two germline ends. As DNA, the CDR3 is TGTGCCACCGAGGGGGGTAGCGGGTTCCCCCGCCTAGATACGCAGTATTTT. Protein sequence: CATEGGSGFPRLDTQYF.